One and the same sample provided the 19 T cell receptor beta chains below, sequenced in a study of control samples from healthy donors and cancer patients. Produced via immunoSEQ multiplex PCR; TCRdb's table is partial and in-frame only. The sample lists 69,000 or so clones, over 90% occurring once. Sequencing input: blood. All receptors derive from a woman in her twenties or thirties in good health.

The V call is TRBV3-1 (or the pseudogene TRBV3-2), the J call TRBJ1-1; perhaps TRBD1 as D (5 bases). Germline loops: CDR1 LGHDT, CDR2 YNNKEL (reference sequence). Trimming shortened V by 7 bases and J by 2 bases, and 8 bases separated the two germline ends. This CDR3 is 12 amino acids long. CDR3 sequence: CASNGHNTEAFF. The DNA of the CDR3 is TGTGCCAGCAACGGACATAACACTGAAGCTTTCTTT.

J is TRBJ1-2 and V is TRBV7-9; weak D call: TRBD1 (5 bases). The CDR3 runs 13 residues. Germline values: CDR1 SEHNR, CDR2 FQNEAQ (reference sequence). Trimming removed 7 bases from V and 1 base from J, with 10 bases in between. The CDR3 sequence is CASTSDSNYGYTF. The CDR3, as DNA: TGTGCCAGCACCAGCGACAGTAACTATGGCTACACCTTC.

The chain combines TRBV6-5 with TRBJ1-2, with TRBD1 matching over 9 bases. Germline CDR1 MNHEY, CDR2 SVGAGI. With V trimmed by 10 bases and J by 4 bases, 4 bases remained unmatched. The CDR3 totals 12 residues. The CDR3 bases are TGTGCCATCGGACAGGGGAGCTATGGCTACACCTTC. It translates to CAIGQGSYGYTF.

The rearrangement uses TRBV27 and TRBJ2-7; D perhaps matches TRBD2 (5 bases). V was pared by 7 bases and J by 3 bases, with 16 bases between. The germline V gene encodes CDR1 MNHEY and CDR2 SMNVEV (reference sequence). This CDR3 has 14 residues. CDR3 amino acids: CASMVGRGHYEQYF. The CDR3 coding sequence is TGTGCCAGCATGGTCGGCCGGGGTCACTACGAGCAGTACTTC.

The chain couples TRBV7-9 to TRBJ2-1; TRBD2 is a possible D gene (6 bases). The germline CDR1 and CDR2 sequences are SEHNR and FQNEAQ (reference sequence). The germline V and J ends were trimmed by 1 base and 2 bases, with 15 bases remaining between them. The CDR3 is made up of 17 amino acids. CDR3 protein: CASSLGPHGGTYNEQFF. The CDR3 DNA is TGTGCCAGCAGCTTAGGCCCCCACGGAGGGACCTACAATGAGCAGTTCTTC.

This chain joins TRBV18 and TRBJ1-1; 7 bases fit TRBD1. The CDR3 extends over 15 amino acids. Germline CDR1 reads KGHSH; CDR2 reads LQKENI. Unmatched junction bases numbered 5, after V lost 3 bases and J lost 1 base. The CDR3 sequence is CASSPKGQRNTEAFF. The CDR3 DNA is TGTGCCAGCTCACCGAAGGGACAGAGGAACACTGAAGCTTTCTTT.

The chain links TRBV7-2 to TRBJ1-1; TRBD1 matches at 8 bases. The CDR3 loop spans 14 amino acids. Looked up from germline, CDR1 is SGHTA and CDR2 is FQGNSA. J was trimmed by 4 bases and V by 2 bases; bases with no gene match: 3. CDR3 DNA: TGTGCCAGCAGCTTACAGGGGGCGGGCACTGAAGCTTTCTTT. It is translated as CASSLQGAGTEAFF.

This chain connects TRBV2 to TRBJ1-1, with D uncertain. This CDR3 is built from 11 residues. The V gene's germline CDR1 is SNHLY and CDR2 FYNNEI. Deletions cut 6 bases from V and 14 bases from J, with 16 bases between. CDR3 sequence reads: CASSSRYGVFF. In nucleotides, the CDR3 is TGTGCCAGCAGCTCCAGGTACGGGGTATTCTTT.

This sequence joins TRBV10-2 and TRBJ2-1; D is perhaps TRBD2 (6 bases). The CDR3 has 13 residues. The V and J ends lost 0 bases and 6 bases respectively, with 6 bases between them. Germline V CDR1 and CDR2: WSHSY, SAAADI. The CDR3 DNA sequence: TGCGCCAGCAGTGAGTCGGGGGGCAATGAGCAGTTCTTC. It translates to CASSESGGNEQFF.

CDR3 region: CASSLGAGESNQPQHF. As DNA, the CDR3 is TGCGCCAGCAGCTTGGGGGCAGGAGAGAGCAATCAGCCCCAGCATTTT. The chain links TRBV5-1 to TRBJ1-5, with unresolved D. Between the trimmed V and J ends, which lost 0 bases and 1 base, there was a span of 11 bases. This CDR3 is 16 amino acids long. CDR1 and CDR2 (germline): SGHRS, YFSETQ.

CDR3 nucleotide sequence: TGTGCCAGCAGCTTAAGTATGGACACTGAAGCTTTCTTT. Its protein is CASSLSMDTEAFF. V and J are TRBV7-3 and TRBJ1-1; D gene uncertain. V lost 1 base and J 3 bases, leaving 6 bases between the germline ends. The germline V gene has CDR1 SGHTA and CDR2 FQGTGA. This CDR3 comprises 13 residues.

The chain couples TRBV14 to TRBJ1-1; 8 bases map to TRBD1. CDR1 and CDR2 from the germline V gene are SGHDN and FVKESK. The CDR3 is 15 amino acids. The V gene end was trimmed by 5 bases and the J gene end by 0 bases; junction bases not matched to a gene: 5. CDR3 DNA: TGTGCCAGCAGCAGATACAGGGGGATGAACACTGAAGCTTTCTTT. Translation: CASSRYRGMNTEAFF. The whole variable domain, remainder taken from reference TRBV14 and TRBJ1-1, is EAGVTQFPSHSVIEKGQTVTLRCDPISGHDNLYWYRRVMGKEIKFLLHFVKESKQDESGMPNNRFLAERTGGTYSTLKVQPAELEDSGVYFCASSRYRGMNTEAFFGQGTRLTVV.

The CDR3 region is CASSLGGPSNEQFF. The DNA for the CDR3 is TGCGCCAGCAGCTTGGGGGGGCCTTCGAATGAGCAGTTCTTC. The rearrangement links TRBV5-1 to TRBJ2-1; tentative D call: TRBD1 (6 bases). CDR3 length: 14 residues. V lost 0 bases and J 7 bases, leaving 11 bases between the germline ends. Germline CDR1 reads SGHRS; CDR2 reads YFSETQ.

The genes are TRBV6-6 and TRBJ1-1; D is undetermined. CDR1 MNHNY and CDR2 SVGAGI come from the germline V gene (reference sequence). With 4 bases removed from V and 3 bases from J, the gap between germline ends came to 6 bases. The CDR3 has 12 residues. DNA for the CDR3: TGTGCCAGCAGTTTCGGCGACACTGAAGCTTTCTTT. Encoded protein: CASSFGDTEAFF.

The chain couples TRBV28 to TRBJ1-1; 8 positions match TRBD1. This CDR3 is built from 14 residues. The V gene's germline CDR1 is MDHEN and CDR2 SYDVKM. J lost 1 base, V lost 3 bases, and 1 base had no gene match. CDR3 amino acids: CASSLGTGNTEAFF. The CDR3, as DNA: TGTGCCAGCAGTTTGGGGACAGGGAACACTGAAGCTTTCTTT.

As for this clone: The junction departs from the called germline gene at one end, perhaps through a read error. The J gene is TRBJ1-4, the V gene TRBV24-1; TRBD1 matches 8 bases. The CDR3 is 12 amino acids. Germline V CDR1 and CDR2: KGHDR, SFDVKD. CDR3 in DNA: TGTGCCACCAGTGACGTCGGACAGGGCCTTTTCTTT. As protein: CATSDVGQGLFF.

The V gene is TRBV7-9, the J gene TRBJ2-2, with TRBD2 matching 13 bases. The CDR3 contains 18 residues. The junction had 9 bases not matched to a gene; V was cut back by 4 bases and J by 4 bases. Germline-derived CDR1 and CDR2 are SEHNR and FQNEAQ (reference sequence). The CDR3 DNA reads as TGTGCCAGCAGCTCCGCACTAGCGGGGGGGCCTGGCACCGGGGAGCTGTTTTTT. Translation: CASSSALAGGPGTGELFF.

This chain joins TRBV9 and TRBJ1-2; tentative D call: TRBD1 (5 bases). The germline V gene has CDR1 SGDLS and CDR2 YYNGEE. Trimming removed 0 bases from V and 4 bases from J, with 16 bases in between. The CDR3 totals 16 residues. CDR3: CASSVDGALTPYGYTF. DNA of the CDR3: TGTGCCAGCAGCGTAGATGGGGCCCTAACCCCCTATGGCTACACCTTC.

The rearrangement links TRBV5-4 to TRBJ1-2; 8 positions match TRBD1. The CDR3 length is 14 residues. Germline CDR1 and CDR2: SGHNT and YYREEE (reference sequence). With V trimmed by 2 bases and J by 8 bases, 8 bases remained unmatched. The CDR3 coding sequence is TGTGCCAGCAGCTTCCACGACAGGGGAAGGGGCTACACCTTC. Translating it yields CASSFHDRGRGYTF.